These 19 T cell receptor beta chains came from one sample sequenced in a study of blood T cells in healthy people across ages. The second PCR ran about 6 to 11 cycles with a sample-barcoded 5' primer and J-beta primers. TCRdb redid the calling of the 5' RACE reads with MiXCR, one entry per CDR3 protein. The sample lists some 790,000 distinct CDR3 sequences, 25% to 35% occurring once. Sequencing was done on a sample of blood. The receptors originated from a woman aged 80 or over in good health.

This clonotype was recorded many times. This sequence joins TRBV3-1 and TRBJ2-3; D unresolved. V lost 1 base to trimming and J lost 4 bases, with 9 bases between them. The CDR3 spans 14 residues. Germline V gene data show CDR1 as LGHDT and CDR2 as YNNKEL (reference sequence). The CDR3 nucleotides read TGTGCCAGCAGCCAAGGTTTAACCGCAGATACGCAGTATTTT. Translation gives CASSQGLTADTQYF.

This clonotype occurred many times. The V and J genes are TRBV14 and TRBJ1-1, with 11 bases identical to TRBD1. Trimming at V came to 2 bases and at J to 5 bases, leaving 7 bases not matched to a gene. The CDR3 runs 16 residues. The germline V gene encodes CDR1 SGHDN and CDR2 FVKESK. CDR3 amino acids: CASSQIGQGAYTEAFF. The CDR3 DNA reads as TGTGCCAGCAGCCAAATCGGACAGGGGGCATATACTGAAGCTTTCTTT.

Concerning this clonotype itself: At one end the junction does not follow the germline gene, possibly because of a read error. The chain carries TRBV28 and TRBJ2-7, with 9 bases fitting TRBD1. This CDR3 spans 15 amino acids. Germline CDR1 is MDHEN and CDR2 is SYDVKM. The CDR3 region has the DNA TGTGCCAGCAGTAACCGGGACAGGGCCTCCTACGGGCAGTACTTC. Translation: CASSNRDRASYGQYF. The complete variable domain, with remaining parts taken from reference TRBV28 and TRBJ2-7, reads DVKVTQSSRYLVKRTGEKVFLECVQDMDHENMFWYRQDPGLGLRLIYFSYDVKMKEKGDIPEGYSVSREKKERFSLILESASTNQTSMYLCASSNRDRASYGQYFGPGTRLTVT.

V is TRBV20-1 and J is TRBJ2-3; a possible D gene is TRBD1 (6 bases). The germline CDR1 and CDR2 sequences are DFQATT and SNEGSKA (reference sequence). The CDR3 sequence is 15 residues long. V was pared by 1 base and J by 6 bases, with 17 bases between. CDR3 sequence: CSARAPRGIWDTQYF. Written as DNA, the CDR3 is TGCAGTGCTAGAGCCCCCAGGGGTATATGGGATACGCAGTATTTT.

Points on this clonotype: It may be a read error: a sequence one base away is much more abundant. The chain couples TRBV7-2 to TRBJ1-6, with D perhaps TRBD1 (5 bases). Germline CDR1 is SGHTA and CDR2 is FQGNSA. The CDR3 totals 15 residues. CDR3 bases: TGTGCCAGCGGCTTCGAAACAGGTTATAATTCACCCCTCCACTTT. Its protein is CASGFETGYNSPLHF.

Worth noting for this clonotype: Being one base from a much bigger clone, this may be a read error. This chain links TRBV7-7 with TRBJ2-4; 8 bases map to TRBD2. The end of the DNA is better explained by TRBJ2-5, so the J call may be wrong. This CDR3 spans 16 amino acids. The germline CDR1 and CDR2 sequences are SSHAT and FNYEAQ (reference sequence). Here the CDR3 reads CASSLNRAGVWETQYF. CDR3 sequence (DNA): TGTGCCAGCAGCTTAAATCGAGCGGGGGTTTGGGAGACCCAGTACTTC.

This clonotype was found many times. J is TRBJ1-2 and V is TRBV2; 9 nucleotides match TRBD1. The V gene's germline CDR1 is SNHLY and CDR2 FYNNEI. V gave up 2 bases and J gave up 3 bases; unmatched junction bases: 4. The CDR3 extends over 15 amino acids. CDR3 DNA: TGTGCCAGCAGTGAACTGGGACAGGGTGACTATGGCTACACCTTC. Protein: CASSELGQGDYGYTF.

This clonotype has a count of ten or more. J is TRBJ1-2 and V is TRBV12-3 or TRBV12-4; 8 nucleotides line up with TRBD1. The CDR3 is 13 residues long. The junction had 7 bases not matched to a gene; V was cut back by 5 bases and J by 8 bases. The CDR3 DNA is TGTGCCAGCAGTCCTGGACAGGGCCGGGGCTACACCTTC. Residues: CASSPGQGRGYTF.

This clonotype has at least ten counts. The rearrangement links TRBV7-8 to TRBJ1-5, with 7 bases fitting TRBD1. Germline-derived CDR1 and CDR2 are SGHVS and FQNEAQ. The CDR3 has 16 residues. V trimming: 1 base; J trimming: 4 bases; junction bases outside the gene matches: 7. CDR3 coding DNA: TGTGCCAGCAGCTTAGTACAGGGGAGTAAGAATCAGCCCCAGCATTTT. Residues: CASSLVQGSKNQPQHF.

This clonotype was found many times. The genes are TRBV9 and TRBJ2-6; 8 bases are shared with TRBD1. Unmatched junction bases numbered 2, after V lost 2 bases and J lost 1 base. Germline V gives CDR1 SGDLS, CDR2 YYNGEE. CDR3 length equals 16 residues. The CDR3 loop reads CASSVGQGSGANVLTF. CDR3 nucleotide sequence: TGTGCCAGCAGCGTTGGACAGGGATCTGGGGCCAACGTCCTGACTTTC.

This clonotype has ten or more counts. V usage is TRBV20-1 and J usage is TRBJ2-1; 8 bases fit TRBD1. CDR1 DFQATT and CDR2 SNEGSKA come from the germline V gene (reference sequence). CDR3 length: 14 residues. Germline trimming cut 5 bases from V and 5 bases from J; bases unmatched to any gene: 8. CDR3 protein: CSALDRAYNNEQFF. The CDR3 coding sequence is TGCAGTGCTTTGGACAGGGCTTATAACAATGAGCAGTTCTTC.

This clonotype was observed many times. The V call is TRBV12-3 or TRBV12-4, the J call TRBJ1-6; the D gene is possibly TRBD1 (5 bases). This CDR3 region has 12 residues. Trimming removed 6 bases from V and 8 bases from J, with 8 bases in between. The CDR3 DNA follows: TGTGCCAGCAGGCAGGGATATTCACCCCTCCACTTT. Residues: CASRQGYSPLHF.

The chain is built from TRBV12-3 or TRBV12-4 and TRBJ2-2; no definite D call. V was clipped by 9 bases and J by 2 bases, with 13 bases between them. The CDR3 is made up of 14 amino acids. CDR3 coding DNA: TGTGCCAGTGCCCGGAGACATAACACCGGGGAGCTGTTTTTT. It encodes CASARRHNTGELFF.

About this clonotype itself: A much bigger clone sits one base away, suggesting this may be a read error. This chain joins TRBV20-1 and TRBJ2-7, with 9 positions matching TRBD2. CDR1 and CDR2 from the germline V gene are DFQATT and SNEGSKA (reference sequence). This CDR3 spans 12 amino acids. In DNA form, the CDR3 reads TGCAGGGCTAGCGGGACAGATTACGAGCAGTACTTC. Its protein product is CRASGTDYEQYF.

This clonotype was seen repeatedly, ten times or more. This chain uses TRBV3-1 with TRBJ2-3; 7 bases map to TRBD2. Germline CDR1 is LGHDT and CDR2 is YNNKEL (reference sequence). J was trimmed by 1 base and V by 1 base; bases with no gene match: 2. This CDR3 comprises 15 residues. This chain's CDR3 is CASSQATSGTDTQYF. CDR3 DNA sequence: TGTGCCAGCAGCCAAGCTACTAGCGGCACAGATACGCAGTATTTT.

The genes are TRBV9 and TRBJ2-4, with 10 bases that match TRBD2. The J call may be faulty, since TRBJ2-7 better matches the DNA end. Germline V gene data show CDR1 as SGDLS and CDR2 as YYNGEE. The CDR3 extends over 16 amino acids. The CDR3 region is CASSPHSRTSGDEQYF. DNA of the CDR3: TGTGCCAGCAGCCCGCATAGTAGGACTAGCGGTGACGAGCAGTACTTC.

The chain is built from TRBV5-1 and TRBJ1-1; D is undetermined. The germline V gene has CDR1 SGHRS and CDR2 YFSETQ. With 1 base removed from V and 0 bases from J, the gap between germline ends came to 10 bases. The CDR3 length is 15 residues. This chain's CDR3 is CASSLSAAMNTEAFF. Here the CDR3 DNA reads TGCGCCAGCAGCTTGTCCGCAGCGATGAACACTGAAGCTTTCTTT.

A few counts support this clonotype. The chain is built from TRBV20-1 and TRBJ1-5, with D tentatively TRBD1 (5 bases). CDR3 length: 18 amino acids. Trimming took off 6 bases at V and 0 bases at J, with 24 bases between the two ends. From germline, CDR1 is DFQATT and CDR2 SNEGSKA (reference sequence). The CDR3 sequence: CSALLQGVDLYSNQPQHF. CDR3 coding DNA: TGCAGTGCGCTTTTGCAGGGAGTCGATCTTTATAGCAATCAGCCCCAGCATTTT.

This clonotype was seen at least ten times. The chain is built from TRBV6-6 and TRBJ2-5; TRBD1 matches at 9 bases. Germline loops: CDR1 MNHNY, CDR2 SVGAGI (reference sequence). The CDR3 is 14 residues long. Trimming cost V 3 bases and J 6 bases; bases outside gene matches: 5. DNA of the CDR3: TGTGCCAGCAGTTATTCGGACAGGGGAAAGACCCAGTACTTC. Its translation: CASSYSDRGKTQYF.